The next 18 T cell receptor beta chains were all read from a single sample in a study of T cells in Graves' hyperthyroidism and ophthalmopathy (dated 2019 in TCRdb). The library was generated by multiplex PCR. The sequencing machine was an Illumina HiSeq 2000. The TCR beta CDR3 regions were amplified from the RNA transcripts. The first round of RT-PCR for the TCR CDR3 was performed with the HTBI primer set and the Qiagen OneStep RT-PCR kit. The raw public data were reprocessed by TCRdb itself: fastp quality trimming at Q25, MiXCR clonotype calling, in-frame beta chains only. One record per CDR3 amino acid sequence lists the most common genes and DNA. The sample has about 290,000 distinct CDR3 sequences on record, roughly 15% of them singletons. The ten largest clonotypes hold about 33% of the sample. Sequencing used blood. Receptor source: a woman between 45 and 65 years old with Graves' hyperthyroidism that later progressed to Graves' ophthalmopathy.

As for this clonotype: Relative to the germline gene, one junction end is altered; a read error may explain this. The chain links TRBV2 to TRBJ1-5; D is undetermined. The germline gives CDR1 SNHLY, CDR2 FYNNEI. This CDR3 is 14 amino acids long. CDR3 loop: CASSAIDSSQPQHF. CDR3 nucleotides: TGTGCCAGCAGCGCCATTGATAGCAGTCAGCCCCAGCATTTT.

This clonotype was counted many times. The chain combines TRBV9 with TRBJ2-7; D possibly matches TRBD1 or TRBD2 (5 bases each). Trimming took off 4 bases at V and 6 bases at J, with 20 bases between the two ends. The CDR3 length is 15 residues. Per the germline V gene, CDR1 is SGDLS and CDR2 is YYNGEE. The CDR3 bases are TGTGCCAGCAGCAAAACCGGGACCCTTGCGGGCGAGCAGTACTTC. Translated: CASSKTGTLAGEQYF.

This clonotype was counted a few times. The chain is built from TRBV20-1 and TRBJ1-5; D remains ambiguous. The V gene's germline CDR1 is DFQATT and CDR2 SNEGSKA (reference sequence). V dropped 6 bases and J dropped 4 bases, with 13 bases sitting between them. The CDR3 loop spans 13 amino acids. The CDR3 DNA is TGCAGTGCCCACCTACTAGTTAATCAGCCCCAGCATTTT. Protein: CSAHLLVNQPQHF.

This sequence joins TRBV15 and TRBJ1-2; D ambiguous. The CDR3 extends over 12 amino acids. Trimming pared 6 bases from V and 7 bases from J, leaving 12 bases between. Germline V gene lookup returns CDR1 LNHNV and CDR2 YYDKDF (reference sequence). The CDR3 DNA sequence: TGTGCCACCAGTGGATTTCGGAGTGGCTACACCTTC. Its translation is CATSGFRSGYTF.

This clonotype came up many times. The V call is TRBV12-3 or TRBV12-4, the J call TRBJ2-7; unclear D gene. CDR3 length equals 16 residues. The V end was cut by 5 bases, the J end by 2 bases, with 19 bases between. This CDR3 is CASSRFSTPRTYEQYF. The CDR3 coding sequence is TGTGCCAGCAGTCGGTTTAGCACACCCAGAACCTACGAGCAGTACTTC.

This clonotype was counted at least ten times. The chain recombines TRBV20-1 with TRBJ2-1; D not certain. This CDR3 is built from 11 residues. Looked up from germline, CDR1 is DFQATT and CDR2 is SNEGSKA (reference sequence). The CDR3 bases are TGCAGCCCAAAACGGTTTCATGAGCAGTTCTTC. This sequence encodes CSPKRFHEQFF.

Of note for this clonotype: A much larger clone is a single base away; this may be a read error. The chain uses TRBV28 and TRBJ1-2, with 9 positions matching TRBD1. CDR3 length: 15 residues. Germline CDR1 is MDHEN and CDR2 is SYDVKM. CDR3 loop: CVSSFPGQGNYGYTF. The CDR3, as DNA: TGTGTCAGCAGTTTCCCGGGACAGGGCAACTATGGCTACACCTTC.

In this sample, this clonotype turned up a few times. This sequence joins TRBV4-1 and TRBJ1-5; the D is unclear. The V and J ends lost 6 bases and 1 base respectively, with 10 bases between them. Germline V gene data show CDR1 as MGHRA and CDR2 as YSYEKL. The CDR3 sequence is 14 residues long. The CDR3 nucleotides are TGCGCCAGCAGTATCCAGGAGAGCAATCAGCCCCAGCATTTT. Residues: CASSIQESNQPQHF.

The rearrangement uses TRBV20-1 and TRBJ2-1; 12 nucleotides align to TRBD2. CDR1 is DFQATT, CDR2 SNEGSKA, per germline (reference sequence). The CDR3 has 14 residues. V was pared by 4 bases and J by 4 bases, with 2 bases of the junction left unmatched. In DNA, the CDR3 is TGCAGTGCTACCGGACTAGCGGGGTACAATGAGCAGTTCTTC. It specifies CSATGLAGYNEQFF.

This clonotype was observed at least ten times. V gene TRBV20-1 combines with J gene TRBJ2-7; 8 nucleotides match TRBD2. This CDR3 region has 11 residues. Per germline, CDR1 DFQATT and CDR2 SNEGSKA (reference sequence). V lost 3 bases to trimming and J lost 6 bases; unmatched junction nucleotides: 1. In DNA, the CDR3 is TGCAGTGCTAGGGCGGGAGGCGAGCAGTACTTC. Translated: CSARAGGEQYF.

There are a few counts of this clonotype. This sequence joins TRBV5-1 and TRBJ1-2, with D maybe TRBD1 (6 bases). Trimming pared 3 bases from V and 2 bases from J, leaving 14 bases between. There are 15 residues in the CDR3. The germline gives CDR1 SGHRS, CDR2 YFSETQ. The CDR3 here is CASSSDPTGNYGYTF. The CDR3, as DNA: TGCGCCAGCAGCTCCGACCCTACAGGGAACTATGGCTACACCTTC. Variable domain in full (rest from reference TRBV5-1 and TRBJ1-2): KAGVTQTPRYLIKTRGQQVTLSCSPISGHRSVSWYQQTPGQGLQFLFEYFSETQRNKGNFPGRFSGRQFSNSRSEMNVSTLELGDSALYLCASSSDPTGNYGYTFGSGTRLTVV.

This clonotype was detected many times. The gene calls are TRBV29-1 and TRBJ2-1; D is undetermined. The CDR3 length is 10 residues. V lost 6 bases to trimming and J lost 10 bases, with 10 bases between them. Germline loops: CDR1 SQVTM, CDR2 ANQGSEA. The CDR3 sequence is CSVEWSEQFF. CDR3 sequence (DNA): TGCAGCGTCGAGTGGTCAGAGCAGTTCTTC.

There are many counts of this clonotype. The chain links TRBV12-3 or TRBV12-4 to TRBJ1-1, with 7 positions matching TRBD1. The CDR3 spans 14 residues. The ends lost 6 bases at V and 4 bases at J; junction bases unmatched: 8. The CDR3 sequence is CASRMTGFGTEAFF. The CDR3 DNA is TGTGCCAGCAGGATGACAGGGTTTGGCACTGAAGCTTTCTTT.

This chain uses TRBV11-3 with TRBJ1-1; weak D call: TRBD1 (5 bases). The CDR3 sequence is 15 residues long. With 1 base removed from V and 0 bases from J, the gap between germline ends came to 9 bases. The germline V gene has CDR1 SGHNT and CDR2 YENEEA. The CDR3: CASSLGSGLNTEAFF. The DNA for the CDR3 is TGTGCCAGCAGCTTAGGTTCAGGGCTGAACACTGAAGCTTTCTTT.

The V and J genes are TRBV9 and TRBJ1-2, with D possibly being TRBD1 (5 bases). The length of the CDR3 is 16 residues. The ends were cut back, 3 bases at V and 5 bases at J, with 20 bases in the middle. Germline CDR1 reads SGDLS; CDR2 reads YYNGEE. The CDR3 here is CASSGSLEGRGYGYTF. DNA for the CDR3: TGTGCCAGCAGCGGATCTCTCGAGGGGCGCGGGTATGGCTACACCTTC. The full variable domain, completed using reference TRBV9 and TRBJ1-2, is DSGVTQTPKHLITATGQRVTLRCSPRSGDLSVYWYQQSLDQGLQFLIQYYNGEERAKGNILERFSAQQFPDLHSELNLSSLELGDSALYFCASSGSLEGRGYGYTFGSGTRLTVV.

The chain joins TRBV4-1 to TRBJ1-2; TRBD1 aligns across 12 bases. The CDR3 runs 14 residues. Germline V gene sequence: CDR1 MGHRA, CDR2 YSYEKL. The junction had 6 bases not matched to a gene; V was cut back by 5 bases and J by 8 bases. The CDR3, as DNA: TGCGCCAGCAGCTTTCGGGACAGGGGGCAAGGCTACACCTTC. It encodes CASSFRDRGQGYTF.

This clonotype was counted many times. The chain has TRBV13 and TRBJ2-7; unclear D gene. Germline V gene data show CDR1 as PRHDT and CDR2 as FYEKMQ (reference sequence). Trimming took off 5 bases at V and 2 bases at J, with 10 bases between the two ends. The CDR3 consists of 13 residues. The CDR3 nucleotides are TGTGCCAGCAGCCCATATGGGCCCTACGAGCAGTACTTC. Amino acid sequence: CASSPYGPYEQYF.

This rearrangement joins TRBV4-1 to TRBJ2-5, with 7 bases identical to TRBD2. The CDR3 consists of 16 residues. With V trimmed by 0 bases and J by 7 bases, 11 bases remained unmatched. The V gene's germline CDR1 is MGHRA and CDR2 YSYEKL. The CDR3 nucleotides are TGCGCCAGCAGCCAAGATGGAACTAGCGTAACAGTGACCCAGTACTTC. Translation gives CASSQDGTSVTVTQYF.